The following is a T cell receptor (beta chain) sequence with its context. The data stem from a study of blood T cell repertoires in COVID-19. Study at large: Sample material is recorded as cDNA or gDNA derived from T cells, B-cell-depleted T cells, or PBMCs.

The CDR3 is 15 amino acids. V lost 6 bases to trimming and J lost 0 bases, with 12 bases between them. Per germline, CDR1 SGHAT and CDR2 FQNNGV. Original data processing: By means of reference gene primer amplification, nucleated cell counts were estimated. The protocol was immunoSEQ multiplex PCR, while the TCRdb copy is restricted to in-frame clones and leaves out a portion. That table furnishes V, J and clone size, whereas the DNA furnished D and trimming. This table has 100,000 to 150,000 clones, around 89% appearing once. This TCR came from a man in his fifties with acute or convalescent COVID-19. The gene calls are TRBV11-2 and TRBJ2-1; tentatively, D is TRBD2 (6 bases). What was sequenced was peripheral blood. CDR3 nucleotides: TGTGCCAGCAGGCGGGACTTGAGCTCCTACAATGAGCAGTTCTTC. This codes for CASRRDLSSYNEQFF. Drawing the rest from reference TRBV11-2 and TRBJ2-1, the complete variable domain is EAGVAQSPRYKIIEKRQSVAFWCNPISGHATLYWYQQILGQGPKLLIQFQNNGVVDDSQLPKDRFSAERLKGVDSTLKIQPAKLEDSAVYLCASRRDLSSYNEQFFGPGTRLTVL.